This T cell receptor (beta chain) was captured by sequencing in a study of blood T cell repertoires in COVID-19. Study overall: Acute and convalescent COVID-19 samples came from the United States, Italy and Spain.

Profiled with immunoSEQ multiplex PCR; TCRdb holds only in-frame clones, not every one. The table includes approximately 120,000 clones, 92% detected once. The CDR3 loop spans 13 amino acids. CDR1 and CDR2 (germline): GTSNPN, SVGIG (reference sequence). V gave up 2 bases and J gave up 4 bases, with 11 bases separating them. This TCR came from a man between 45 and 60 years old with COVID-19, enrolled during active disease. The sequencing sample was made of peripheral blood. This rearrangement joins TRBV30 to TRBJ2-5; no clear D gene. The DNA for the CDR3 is TGTGCCTGGAGTCAACTTTCAGGAGAGACCCAGTACTTC. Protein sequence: CAWSQLSGETQYF.